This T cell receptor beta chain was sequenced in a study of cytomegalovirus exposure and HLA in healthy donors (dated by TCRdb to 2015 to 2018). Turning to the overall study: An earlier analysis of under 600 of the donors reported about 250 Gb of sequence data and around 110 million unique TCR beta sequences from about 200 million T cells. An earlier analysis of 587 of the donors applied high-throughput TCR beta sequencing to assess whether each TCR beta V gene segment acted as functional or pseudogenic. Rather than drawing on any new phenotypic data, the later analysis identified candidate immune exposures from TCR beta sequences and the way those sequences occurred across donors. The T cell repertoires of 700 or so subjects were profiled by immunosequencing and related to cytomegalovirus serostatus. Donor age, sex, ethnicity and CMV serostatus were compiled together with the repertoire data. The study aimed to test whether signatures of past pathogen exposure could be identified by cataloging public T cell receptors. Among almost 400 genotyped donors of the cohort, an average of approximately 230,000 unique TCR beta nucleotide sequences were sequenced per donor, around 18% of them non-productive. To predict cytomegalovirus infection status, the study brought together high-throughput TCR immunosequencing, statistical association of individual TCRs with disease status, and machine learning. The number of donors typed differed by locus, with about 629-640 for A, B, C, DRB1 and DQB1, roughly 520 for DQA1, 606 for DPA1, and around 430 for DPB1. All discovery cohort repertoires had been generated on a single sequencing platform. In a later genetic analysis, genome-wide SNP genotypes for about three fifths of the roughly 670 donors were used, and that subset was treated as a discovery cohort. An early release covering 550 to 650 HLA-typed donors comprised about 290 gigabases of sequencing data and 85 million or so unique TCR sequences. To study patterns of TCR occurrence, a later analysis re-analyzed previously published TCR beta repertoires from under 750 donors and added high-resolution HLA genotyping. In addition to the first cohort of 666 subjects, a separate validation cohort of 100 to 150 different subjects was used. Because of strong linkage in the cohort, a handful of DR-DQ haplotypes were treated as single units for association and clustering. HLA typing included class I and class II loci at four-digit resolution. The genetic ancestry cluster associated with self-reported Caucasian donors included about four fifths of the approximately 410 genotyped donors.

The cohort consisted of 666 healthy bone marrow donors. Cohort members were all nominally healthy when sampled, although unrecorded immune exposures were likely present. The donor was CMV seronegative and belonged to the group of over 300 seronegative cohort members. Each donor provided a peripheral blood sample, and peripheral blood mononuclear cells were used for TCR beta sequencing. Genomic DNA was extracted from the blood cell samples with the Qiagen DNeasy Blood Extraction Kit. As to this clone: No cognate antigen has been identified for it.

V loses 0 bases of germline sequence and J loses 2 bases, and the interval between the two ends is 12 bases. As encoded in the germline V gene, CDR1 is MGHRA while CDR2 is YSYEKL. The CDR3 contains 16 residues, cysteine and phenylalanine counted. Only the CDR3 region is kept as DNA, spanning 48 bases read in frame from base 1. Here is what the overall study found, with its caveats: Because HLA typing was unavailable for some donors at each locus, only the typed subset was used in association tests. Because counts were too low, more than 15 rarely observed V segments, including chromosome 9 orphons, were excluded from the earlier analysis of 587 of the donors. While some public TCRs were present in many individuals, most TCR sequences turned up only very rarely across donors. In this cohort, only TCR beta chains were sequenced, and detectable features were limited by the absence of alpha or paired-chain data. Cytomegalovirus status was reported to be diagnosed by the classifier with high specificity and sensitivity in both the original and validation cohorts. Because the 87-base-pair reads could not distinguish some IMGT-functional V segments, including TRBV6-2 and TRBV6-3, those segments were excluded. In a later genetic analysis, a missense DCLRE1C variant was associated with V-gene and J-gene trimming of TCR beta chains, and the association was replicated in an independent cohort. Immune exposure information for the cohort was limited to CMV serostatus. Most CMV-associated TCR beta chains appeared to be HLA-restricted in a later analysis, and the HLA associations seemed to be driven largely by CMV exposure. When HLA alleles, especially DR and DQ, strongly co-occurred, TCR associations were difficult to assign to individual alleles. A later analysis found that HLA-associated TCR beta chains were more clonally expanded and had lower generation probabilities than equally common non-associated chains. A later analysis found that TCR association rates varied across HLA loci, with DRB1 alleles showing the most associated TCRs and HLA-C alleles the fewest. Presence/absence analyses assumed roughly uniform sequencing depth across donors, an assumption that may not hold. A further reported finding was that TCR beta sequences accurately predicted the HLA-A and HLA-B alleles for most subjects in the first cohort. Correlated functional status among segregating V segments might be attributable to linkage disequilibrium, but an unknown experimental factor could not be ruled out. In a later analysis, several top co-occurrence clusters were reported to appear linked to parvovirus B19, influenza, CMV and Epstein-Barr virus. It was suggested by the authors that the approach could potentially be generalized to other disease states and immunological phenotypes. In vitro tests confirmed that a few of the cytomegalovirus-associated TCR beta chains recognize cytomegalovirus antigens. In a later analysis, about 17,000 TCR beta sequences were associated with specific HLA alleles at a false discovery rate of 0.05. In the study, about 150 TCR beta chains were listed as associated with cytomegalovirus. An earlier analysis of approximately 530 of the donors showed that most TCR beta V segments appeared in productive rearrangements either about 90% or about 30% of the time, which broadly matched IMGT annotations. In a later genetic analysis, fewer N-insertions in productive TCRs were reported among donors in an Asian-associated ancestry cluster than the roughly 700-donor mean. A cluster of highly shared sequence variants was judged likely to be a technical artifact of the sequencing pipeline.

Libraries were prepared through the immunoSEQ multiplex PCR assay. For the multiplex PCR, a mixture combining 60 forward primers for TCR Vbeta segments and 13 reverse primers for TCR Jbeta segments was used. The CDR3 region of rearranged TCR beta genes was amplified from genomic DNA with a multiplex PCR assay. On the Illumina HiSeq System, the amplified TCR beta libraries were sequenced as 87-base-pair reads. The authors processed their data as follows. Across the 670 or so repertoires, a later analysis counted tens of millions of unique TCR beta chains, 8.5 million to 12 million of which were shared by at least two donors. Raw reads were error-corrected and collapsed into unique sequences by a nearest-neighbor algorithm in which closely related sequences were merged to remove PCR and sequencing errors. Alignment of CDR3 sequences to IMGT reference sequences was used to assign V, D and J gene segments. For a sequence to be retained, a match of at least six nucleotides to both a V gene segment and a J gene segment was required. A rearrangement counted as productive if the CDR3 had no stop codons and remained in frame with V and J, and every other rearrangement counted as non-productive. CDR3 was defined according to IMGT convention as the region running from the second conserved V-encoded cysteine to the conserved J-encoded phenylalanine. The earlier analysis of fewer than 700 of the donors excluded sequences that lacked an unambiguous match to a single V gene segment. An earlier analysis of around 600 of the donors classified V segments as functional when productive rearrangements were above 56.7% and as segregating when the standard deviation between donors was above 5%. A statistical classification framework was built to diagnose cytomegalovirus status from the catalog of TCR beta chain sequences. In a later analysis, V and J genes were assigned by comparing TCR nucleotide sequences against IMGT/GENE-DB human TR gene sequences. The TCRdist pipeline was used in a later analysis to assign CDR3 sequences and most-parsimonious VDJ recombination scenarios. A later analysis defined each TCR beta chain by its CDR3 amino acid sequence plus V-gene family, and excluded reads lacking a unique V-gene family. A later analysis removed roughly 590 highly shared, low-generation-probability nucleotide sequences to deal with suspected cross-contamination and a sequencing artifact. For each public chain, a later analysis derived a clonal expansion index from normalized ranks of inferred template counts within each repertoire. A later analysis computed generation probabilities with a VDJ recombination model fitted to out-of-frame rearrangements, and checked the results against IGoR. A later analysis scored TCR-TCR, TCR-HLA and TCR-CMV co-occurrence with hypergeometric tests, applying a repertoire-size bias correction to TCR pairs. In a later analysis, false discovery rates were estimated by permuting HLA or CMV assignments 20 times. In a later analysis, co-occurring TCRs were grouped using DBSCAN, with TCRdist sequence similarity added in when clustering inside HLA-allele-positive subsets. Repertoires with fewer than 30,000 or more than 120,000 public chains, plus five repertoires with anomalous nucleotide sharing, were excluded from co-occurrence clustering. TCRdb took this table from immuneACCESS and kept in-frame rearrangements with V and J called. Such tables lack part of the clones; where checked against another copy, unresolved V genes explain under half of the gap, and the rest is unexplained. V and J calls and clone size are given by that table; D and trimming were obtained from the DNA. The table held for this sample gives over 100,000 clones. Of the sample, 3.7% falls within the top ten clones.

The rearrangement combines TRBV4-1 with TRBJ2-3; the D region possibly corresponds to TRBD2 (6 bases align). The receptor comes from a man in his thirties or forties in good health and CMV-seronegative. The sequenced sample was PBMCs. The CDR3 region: CASSQEGGYYTDTQYF. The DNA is TGCGCCAGCAGCCAAGAGGGAGGTTATTACACAGATACGCAGTATTTT.